The clone carrying this T cell receptor beta chain was seen repeatedly, ten times or more. Antigen specificity is unknown. The TCRbeta library incorporated unique molecular identifiers. MiXCR was run by TCRdb on the PCR reads, yielding one entry per CDR3 protein. The table has roughly 100,000 distinct CDR3 sequences, around 7% seen once. The CDR3 is 11 residues long. Per the germline V gene, CDR1 is SGHVS and CDR2 is FNYEAQ. V lost 5 bases to trimming and J lost 7 bases, with 9 bases between them. This sample is part of a study of T-cell reconstitution after alpha-beta-depleted transplantation in children. Study-wide results and limits: T-cell counts and diversity at one year post-transplant came mainly from newly produced T cells. Several patients had high TCRbeta diversity at day 60; it came from surviving recipient T cells and thymic progenitors. Several hundred expanded graft clones reportedly gave rise to the alpha-beta T cells present about two months after transplant.

This receptor was obtained from a boy aged 2 to 10 with acute lymphoblastic leukemia, due to receive a stem cell transplant. This chain links TRBV7-6 with TRBJ2-7, with D possibly being TRBD1 (6 bases). The sequenced sample was PBMCs, obtained before TCRalphabeta/CD19-depleted stem cell transplant. The CDR3 protein is CASSMGAEQYF. CDR3 coding DNA: TGTGCCAGCAGCATGGGGGCGGAGCAGTACTTC.